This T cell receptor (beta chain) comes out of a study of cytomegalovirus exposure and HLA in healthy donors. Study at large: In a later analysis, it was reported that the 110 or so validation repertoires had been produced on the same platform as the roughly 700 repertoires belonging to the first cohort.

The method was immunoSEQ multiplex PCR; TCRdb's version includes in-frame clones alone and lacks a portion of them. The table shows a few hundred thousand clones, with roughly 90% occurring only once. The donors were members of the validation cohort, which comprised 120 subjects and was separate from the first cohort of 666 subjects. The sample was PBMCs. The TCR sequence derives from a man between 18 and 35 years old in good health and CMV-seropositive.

CDR3 loop: CASSERGYEQYF. The DNA of the CDR3 is TGTGCCAGCAGTGAAAGGGGCTACGAGCAGTACTTC. The rearrangement links TRBV27 to TRBJ2-7; D might be TRBD1 (5 bases). Per the germline V gene, CDR1 is MNHEY and CDR2 is SMNVEV (reference sequence). V was cut by 5 bases and J by 3 bases, with 8 bases left in between. This CDR3 comprises 12 residues.